This T cell receptor (beta chain) was documented in a study of monozygotic twins with cystic fibrosis. Broader study findings: In this small cohort, shared CDR3 numbers showed no association with age, concordance or disease severity. Nucleotide-identical clonotype sharing was significantly higher within monozygotic CF twin pairs than between unrelated CF individuals. Co-twins had the most similar V usage for 13 of 16 pairs, J for 8. The repertoire was suggested to be naive-dominated, clonality median about 0.009.

With 1 base clipped from V and 7 bases from J, the junction kept 11 bases outside the gene matches. The CDR3 has 17 residues. Germline V gives CDR1 SGHDT, CDR2 YYEEEE. Details on this clone: Antigen unknown.

Sequenced by immunoSEQ multiplex PCR; TCRdb stores in-frame clones only, minus some. Of 20,000 to 25,000 clones in the sample, 97% are singletons; the top ten hold roughly 0.15%. This TCR came from a girl between 10 and 17 years old with cystic fibrosis. The sample comprised blood. This chain uses TRBV5-6 with TRBJ2-1; TRBD2 matches at 10 bases. Here the CDR3 reads CASSLQPGSGRMNEQFF. The CDR3 DNA reads as TGTGCCAGCAGCTTGCAACCGGGTAGCGGGAGGATGAATGAGCAGTTCTTC.